Given below is one TCR beta chain in context. What it binds is not known. As originally analysed: For papillary thyroid cancer, a distant-metastasis classifier was constructed from CDR3 differences observed across clinicopathological groups. TCRdb redid the clone calls on the PCR reads using MiXCR. The V and J calls come from TCRdb's annotation, not from the publication. The sample shows approximately 18,000 clones, about 25% of them seen only once. The germline gives CDR1 MNHGY, CDR2 SVAAGI. The CDR3 spans 17 residues. With 1 base removed from V and 8 bases from J, the gap between germline ends came to 23 bases. These data are taken from a study of metastatic and nonmetastatic thyroid tumors. The overall study: Comparative analysis of repertoires was undertaken across blood and tumor or nodule tissue obtained from malignant and benign thyroid patients. Study results and caveats: It was reported that TCR beta diversity was significantly higher in malignant thyroid tumors than benign nodules, in blood and tumor.

No treatment had been given to any patient before thyroid surgery. The chain joins TRBV6-9 to TRBJ1-2; unclear D gene. Sequencing input: tumor tissue. This clonotype originated in a female donor with papillary thyroid cancer or a benign thyroid nodule (not recorded which). Some clones in this sample may be carry-over from other donors' samples. CDR3 DNA: TGTGCCAGCAGTTATTATTTGTCTGCTAGTCGACTGACGGGCTACACCTTC. It specifies CASSYYLSASRLTGYTF.